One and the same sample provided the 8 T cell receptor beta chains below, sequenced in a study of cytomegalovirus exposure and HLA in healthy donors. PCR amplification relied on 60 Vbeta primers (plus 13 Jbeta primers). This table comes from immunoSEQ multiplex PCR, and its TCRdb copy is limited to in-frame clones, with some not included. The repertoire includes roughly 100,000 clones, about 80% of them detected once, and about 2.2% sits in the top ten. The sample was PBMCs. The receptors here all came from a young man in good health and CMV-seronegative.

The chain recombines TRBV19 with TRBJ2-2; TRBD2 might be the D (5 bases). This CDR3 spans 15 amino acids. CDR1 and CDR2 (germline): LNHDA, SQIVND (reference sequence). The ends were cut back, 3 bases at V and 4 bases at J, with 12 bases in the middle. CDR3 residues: CASSMRREGTGELFF. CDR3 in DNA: TGTGCCAGTAGTATGAGGAGAGAGGGCACCGGGGAGCTGTTTTTT.

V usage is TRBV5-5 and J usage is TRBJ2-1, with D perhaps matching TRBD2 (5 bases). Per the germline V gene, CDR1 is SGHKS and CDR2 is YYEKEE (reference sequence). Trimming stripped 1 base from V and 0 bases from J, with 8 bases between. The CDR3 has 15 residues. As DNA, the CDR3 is TGTGCCAGCAGCTTGAGTGGGAGCTCCTACAATGAGCAGTTCTTC. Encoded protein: CASSLSGSSYNEQFF.

This CDR3 is CASSYSRRGNYGYTF. In nucleotides, the CDR3 is TGTGCCAGCAGTTACTCGCGGCGAGGCAACTATGGCTACACCTTC. The genes are TRBV6-5 and TRBJ1-2; D is uncertain. The germline gives CDR1 MNHEY, CDR2 SVGAGI. The length of the CDR3 is 15 residues. The ends were cut back, 0 bases at V and 2 bases at J, with 10 bases in the middle.

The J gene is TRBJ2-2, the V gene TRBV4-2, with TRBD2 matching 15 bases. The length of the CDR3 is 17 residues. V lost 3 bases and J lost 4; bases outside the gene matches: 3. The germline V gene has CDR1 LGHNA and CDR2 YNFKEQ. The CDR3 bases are TGTGCCAGCAGCCAGGGGGGACTAGCGGGAGGCACCGGGGAGCTGTTTTTT. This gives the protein CASSQGGLAGGTGELFF.

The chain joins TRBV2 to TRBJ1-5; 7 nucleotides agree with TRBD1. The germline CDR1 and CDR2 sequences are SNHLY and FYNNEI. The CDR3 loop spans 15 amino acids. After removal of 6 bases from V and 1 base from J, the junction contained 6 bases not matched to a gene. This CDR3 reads CASSRQGQSNQPQHF. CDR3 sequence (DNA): TGTGCCAGCAGCCGACAGGGTCAGAGCAATCAGCCCCAGCATTTT.

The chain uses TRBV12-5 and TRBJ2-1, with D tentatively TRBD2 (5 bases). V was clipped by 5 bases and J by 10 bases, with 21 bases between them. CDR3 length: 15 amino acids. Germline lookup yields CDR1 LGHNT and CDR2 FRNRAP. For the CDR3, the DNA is TGTGCTAGTGGTCCGCGAGACTACTGGGAAGGAGAGCAGTTCTTC. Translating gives CASGPRDYWEGEQFF.

CDR3 sequence: CASRREGKNTGELFF. CDR3 DNA: TGTGCCAGCCGGAGGGAGGGGAAGAACACCGGGGAGCTGTTTTTT. The V and J genes are TRBV5-8 and TRBJ2-2; 7 nucleotides match TRBD2. Germline CDR1 is SGHTS and CDR2 is YDEGEE. The J segment lost 1 base and the V segment lost 7 bases, leaving 7 bases of the junction unmatched. The CDR3 loop spans 15 amino acids.

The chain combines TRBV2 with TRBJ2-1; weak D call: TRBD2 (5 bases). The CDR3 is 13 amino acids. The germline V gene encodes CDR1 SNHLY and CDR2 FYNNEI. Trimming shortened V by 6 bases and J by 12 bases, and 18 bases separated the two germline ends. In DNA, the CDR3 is TGTGCCAGCAGCCCGTTCCTTAGCGAACCGCAGTTCTTC. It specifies CASSPFLSEPQFF.